The clone carrying this T cell receptor beta chain appeared a few times. Its matching antigen is unknown. With 60 Vbeta and 13 Jbeta primers, the PCR was carried out. Sequenced by immunoSEQ multiplex PCR; TCRdb stores in-frame clones only, minus some. The sample records 150,000 to 190,000 clones, approximately 77% being singletons. The sample originates from a study of cytomegalovirus exposure and HLA in healthy donors. For the study at large: Earlier findings included 90 million to 120 million unique TCR beta sequences obtained from 150 million to 200 million T cells.

Study-level results: A later analysis linked a missense DCLRE1C variant to TCR beta V- and J-gene trimming. Among the sequence variants, a highly shared cluster was likely an artifact of sequencing.

The sequencing input was PBMCs. The receptor's source is a young man in good health and CMV-seronegative.

This CDR3 reads CASSFPAQAGGEQYF. CDR3 sequence (DNA): TGTGCCAGCAGTTTCCCCGCCCAAGCCGGGGGCGAGCAGTACTTC. The V gene is TRBV27, the J gene TRBJ2-7; possible D gene TRBD2, 6 bases. The germline V gene has CDR1 MNHEY and CDR2 SMNVEV (reference sequence). The CDR3 totals 15 residues. The V gene lost 3 bases and the J gene lost 6 bases, with 18 bases spanning the gap.